This T cell receptor beta chain was observed in a study of T cell repertoires in ileal Crohn's disease. Study observations and caveats: Compared with CD4 T cells, sorted CD8 cells carried more expanded clones. Endoscopic recurrence occurred in every patient whose clonality exceeded 26.8%.

Eligibility required adulthood, ileal or ileocolonic Crohn's disease and indicated ileocolonic resection. Produced via immunoSEQ multiplex PCR; TCRdb's table is partial and in-frame only. The data contain more than 11,000 clones, 70% to 90% of them singletons. Comment on this clone: Its antigen remains unknown.

V dropped 5 bases and J dropped 7 bases, with 24 bases sitting between them. The CDR3 runs to 18 residues. Germline V lookup: CDR1 SGHVS, CDR2 FNYEAQ. Sample: ileal tissue. This sequence was found in an adult with Crohn's disease. The chain has TRBV7-6 and TRBJ1-6; D not certain. CDR3 coding DNA: TGTGCCAGCAGCCGAAAGGATATCGGGTTTAAGAGGAATTCACCCCTCCACTTT. Translation gives CASSRKDIGFKRNSPLHF.